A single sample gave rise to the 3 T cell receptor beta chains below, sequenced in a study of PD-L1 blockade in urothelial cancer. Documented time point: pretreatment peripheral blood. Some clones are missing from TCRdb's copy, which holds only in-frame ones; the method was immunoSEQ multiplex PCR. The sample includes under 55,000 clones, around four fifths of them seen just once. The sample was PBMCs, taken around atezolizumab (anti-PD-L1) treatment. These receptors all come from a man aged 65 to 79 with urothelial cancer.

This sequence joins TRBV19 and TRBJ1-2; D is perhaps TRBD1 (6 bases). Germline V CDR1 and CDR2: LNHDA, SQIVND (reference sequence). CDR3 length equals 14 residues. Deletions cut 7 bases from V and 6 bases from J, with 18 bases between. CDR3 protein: CASTPSGGRDGYTF. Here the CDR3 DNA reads TGTGCCAGTACCCCCTCGGGGGGGCGGGATGGCTACACCTTC.

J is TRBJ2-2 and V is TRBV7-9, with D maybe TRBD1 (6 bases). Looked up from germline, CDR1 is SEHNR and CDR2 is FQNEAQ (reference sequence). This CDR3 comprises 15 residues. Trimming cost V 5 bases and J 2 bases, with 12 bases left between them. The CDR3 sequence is CASSPGQSNTGELFF. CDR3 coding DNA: TGTGCCAGCAGCCCAGGACAGTCCAACACCGGGGAGCTGTTTTTT. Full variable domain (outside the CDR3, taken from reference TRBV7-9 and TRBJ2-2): DTGVSQNPRHKITKRGQNVTFRCDPISEHNRLYWYRQTLGQGPEFLTYFQNEAQLEKSRLLSDRFSAERPKGSFSTLEIQRTEQGDSAMYLCASSPGQSNTGELFFGEGSRLTVL.

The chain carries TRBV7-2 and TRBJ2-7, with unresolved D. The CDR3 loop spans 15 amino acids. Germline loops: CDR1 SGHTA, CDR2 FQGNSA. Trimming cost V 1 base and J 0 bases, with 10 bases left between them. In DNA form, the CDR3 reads TGTGCCAGCAGCTTAGTCGCAGAAAACTCCTACGAGCAGTACTTC. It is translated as CASSLVAENSYEQYF.